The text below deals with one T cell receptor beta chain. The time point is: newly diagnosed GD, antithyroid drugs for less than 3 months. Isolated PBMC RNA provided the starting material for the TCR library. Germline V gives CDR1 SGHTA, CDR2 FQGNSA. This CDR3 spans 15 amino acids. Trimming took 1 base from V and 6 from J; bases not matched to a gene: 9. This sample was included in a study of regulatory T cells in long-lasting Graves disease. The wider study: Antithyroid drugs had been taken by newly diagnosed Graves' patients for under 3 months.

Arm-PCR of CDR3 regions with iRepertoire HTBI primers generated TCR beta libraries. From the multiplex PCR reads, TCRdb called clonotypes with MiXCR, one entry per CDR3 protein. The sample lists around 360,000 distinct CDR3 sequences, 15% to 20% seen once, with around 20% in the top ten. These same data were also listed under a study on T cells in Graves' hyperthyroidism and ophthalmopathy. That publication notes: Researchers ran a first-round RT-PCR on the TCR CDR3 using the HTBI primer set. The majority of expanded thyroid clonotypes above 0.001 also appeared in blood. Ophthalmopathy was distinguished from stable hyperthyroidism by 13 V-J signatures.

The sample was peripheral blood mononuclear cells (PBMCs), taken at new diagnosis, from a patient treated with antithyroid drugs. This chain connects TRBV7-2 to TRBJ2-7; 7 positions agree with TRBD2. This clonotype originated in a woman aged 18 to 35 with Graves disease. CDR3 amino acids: CASSLDPWGRAEQYF. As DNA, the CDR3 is TGTGCCAGCAGCTTAGACCCATGGGGGAGGGCCGAGCAGTACTTC.